Detailed here is one TCR beta chain. What it binds is not known. Adolescents were screened for latent TB by skin test and IGRA. Germline CDR1 SGHRS, CDR2 YFSETQ. The length of the CDR3 is 15 residues. Trimming stripped 4 bases from V and 0 bases from J, with 12 bases between. Clones were sequenced by immunoSEQ multiplex PCR, and TCRdb holds only the in-frame ones, with some missing. Among some 40,000 clones listed, approximately 95% were seen once. This sample stems from a study of T cells in tuberculosis. Study observations and caveats: The TCR-beta difference was not significant; alpha differences partly reflected length.

The chain joins TRBV5-1 to TRBJ2-3, with D possibly matching TRBD1 (6 bases). This sequence was found in a donor aged 5 to 30 with latent tuberculosis or without tuberculosis infection. The sample comprised PBMCs. CDR3 bases: TGCGCCAGCAGCCCCTCGGACAGAAGCACAGATACGCAGTATTTT. Translation: CASSPSDRSTDTQYF. The full variable domain, its missing parts supplied by reference TRBV5-1 and TRBJ2-3, is KAGVTQTPRYLIKTRGQQVTLSCSPISGHRSVSWYQQTPGQGLQFLFEYFSETQRNKGNFPGRFSGRQFSNSRSEMNVSTLELGDSALYLCASSPSDRSTDTQYFGPGTRLTVL.